The 17 T cell receptor beta chains below were found in one sample sequenced in a study of shared clonotypes between healthy human individuals. Sequencing used immunoSEQ multiplex PCR; TCRdb keeps in-frame clones, though not all of them. Of hundreds of thousands of clones listed, about 95% are singletons. CD8 cells classed as naive were CD45RO-negative and positively selected for CCR7, excluding terminally differentiated effector memory CD45RA+ cells. Sample: naive CD8+ T cells sorted from blood. These receptors originate from a woman in her twenties or thirties in good health.

V and J are TRBV28 and TRBJ2-3, with 10 positions matching TRBD2. Germline assignment: CDR1 MDHEN and CDR2 SYDVKM. Unmatched junction bases numbered 9, after V lost 7 bases and J lost 5 bases. The CDR3 is 15 amino acids. Here the CDR3 reads CASTLASGRGDTQYF. The DNA for the CDR3 is TGTGCCAGCACCCTTGCTAGCGGGAGAGGAGATACGCAGTATTTT.

CDR3 sequence: CASSTLTGSSYNEQFF. The CDR3 DNA is TGTGCCAGCAGTACACTAACTGGGAGCTCCTACAATGAGCAGTTCTTC. This chain connects TRBV6-6 to TRBJ2-1; TRBD2 is a possible D gene (5 bases). The ends were cut back, 5 bases at V and 0 bases at J, with 14 bases in the middle. CDR1 is MNHNY and CDR2 is SVGAGI in the germline V gene (reference sequence). The CDR3 is 16 residues long.

This chain uses TRBV4-1 with TRBJ1-3; D is perhaps TRBD1 (5 bases). Germline CDR1 MGHRA, CDR2 YSYEKL. This CDR3 is 15 amino acids long. V was trimmed by 4 bases and J by 4 bases, leaving 14 bases between them. This CDR3 is CASSPGAGSGNTIYF. CDR3 DNA sequence: TGCGCCAGCAGCCCTGGAGCAGGGTCGGGAAACACCATATATTTT.

This clone was recorded only once. The chain carries TRBV4-1 and TRBJ1-2, with D maybe TRBD1 (5 bases). From germline, CDR1 is MGHRA and CDR2 YSYEKL. V lost 1 base and J lost 4, with 16 bases in between. The CDR3 has 16 residues. Written as DNA, the CDR3 is TGCGCCAGCAGCCAAGTCGACAGAACTATAGGCTATGGCTACACCTTC. It encodes CASSQVDRTIGYGYTF.

The rearrangement uses TRBV27 and TRBJ2-7; 10 bases line up with TRBD2. CDR1 and CDR2 (germline): MNHEY, SMNVEV (reference sequence). J gave up 4 bases and V 8 bases, and 5 bases lay outside the gene matches. CDR3 length: 13 amino acids. The CDR3 protein is CASARTSGYEQYF. CDR3 bases: TGTGCCAGCGCTAGGACTAGCGGTTACGAGCAGTACTTC.

This clone was observed a single time. The CDR3: CATRLAGVNEQFF. The CDR3 region has the DNA TGTGCCACCCGACTAGCGGGAGTCAATGAGCAGTTCTTC. The V and J genes are TRBV7-9 and TRBJ2-1; 12 bases fit TRBD2. This CDR3 spans 13 amino acids. J was trimmed by 6 bases and V by 10 bases; bases with no gene match: 4. Germline-derived CDR1 and CDR2 are SEHNR and FQNEAQ (reference sequence). Drawing the rest from reference TRBV7-9 and TRBJ2-1, the complete variable domain is DTGVSQNPRHKITKRGQNVTFRCDPISEHNRLYWYRQTLGQGPEFLTYFQNEAQLEKSRLLSDRFSAERPKGSFSTLEIQRTEQGDSAMYLCATRLAGVNEQFFGPGTRLTVL.

The chain has TRBV11-2 and TRBJ2-7, with TRBD2 as a possible D gene (5 bases). V was trimmed by 7 bases and J by 0 bases, leaving 7 bases between them. Germline CDR1 is SGHAT and CDR2 is FQNNGV. This CDR3 has 12 residues. For the CDR3, the DNA is TGTGCCAGCAATGAGGGCTCCTACGAGCAGTACTTC. Translation: CASNEGSYEQYF.

About this clone itself: Other DNA sequences within the sample encode an identical CDR3. The chain has TRBV5-6 and TRBJ2-7; 7 bases fit TRBD2. The germline V gene encodes CDR1 SGHDT and CDR2 YYEEEE. V gave up 4 bases and J gave up 3 bases; unmatched junction bases: 4. CDR3 length: 13 amino acids. The CDR3 loop is CASSSSGFYEQYF. CDR3 DNA: TGTGCCAGCAGCAGTAGCGGGTTCTACGAGCAGTACTTC. The full variable domain, completed using reference TRBV5-6 and TRBJ2-7, is DAGVTQSPTHLIKTRGQQVTLRCSPKSGHDTVSWYQQALGQGPQFIFQYYEEEERQRGNFPDRFSGHQFPNYSSELNVNALLLGDSALYLCASSSSGFYEQYFGPGTRLTVT.

This chain joins TRBV5-6 and TRBJ2-3; TRBD2 might be the D (5 bases). CDR1 SGHDT and CDR2 YYEEEE come from the germline V gene. The CDR3 sequence is 14 residues long. Trimming pared 0 bases from V and 4 bases from J, leaving 9 bases between. The CDR3 is CASSLGGFPDTQYF. The DNA of the CDR3 is TGTGCCAGCAGCTTGGGAGGGTTTCCAGATACGCAGTATTTT.

The chain employs TRBV7-8 and TRBJ2-3, with 11 bases aligning to TRBD2. This CDR3 has 17 residues. Germline CDR1 is SGHVS and CDR2 is FQNEAQ. Trimming removed 6 bases from V and 1 base from J; junction bases left unmatched: 9. Here the CDR3 reads CASSFPGTSGGTDTQYF. CDR3 in DNA: TGTGCCAGCAGTTTTCCGGGGACTAGCGGCGGCACAGATACGCAGTATTTT.

The J gene is TRBJ1-1, the V gene TRBV27; 10 bases map to TRBD1. The length of the CDR3 is 15 residues. J gave up 9 bases and V 0 bases, and 7 bases lay outside the gene matches. Germline lookup yields CDR1 MNHEY and CDR2 SMNVEV (reference sequence). The CDR3 nucleotides are TGTGCCAGCAGTTTATCCGTGACAGGGGGCTCGAAAGCTTTCTTT. Residues: CASSLSVTGGSKAFF.

The chain employs TRBV5-1 and TRBJ2-7; weak D call: TRBD1 (5 bases). Trimming took off 0 bases at V and 3 bases at J, with 7 bases between the two ends. The CDR3 consists of 13 residues. In germline, CDR1 is SGHRS, CDR2 YFSETQ. In DNA, the CDR3 is TGCGCCAGCAGCTTGGGACAGAACTACGAGCAGTACTTC. Translating it yields CASSLGQNYEQYF.

The J gene is TRBJ2-3, the V gene TRBV6-5; no clear D. CDR3 length: 14 residues. The ends were cut back, 5 bases at V and 5 bases at J, with 14 bases in the middle. Germline V lookup: CDR1 MNHEY, CDR2 SVGAGI. CDR3 sequence reads: CASSNGPLGDTQYF. In DNA, the CDR3 is TGTGCCAGCAGTAATGGTCCGCTAGGAGATACGCAGTATTTT.

This clone has just one count. The chain joins TRBV7-9 to TRBJ2-1, with 8 bases that match TRBD2. J was trimmed by 0 bases and V by 4 bases; bases with no gene match: 2. Germline V gene data show CDR1 as SEHNR and CDR2 as FQNEAQ (reference sequence). The CDR3 contains 15 residues. CDR3 in amino acids: CASSSTSASYNEQFF. CDR3 bases: TGTGCCAGCAGCTCGACTAGCGCCTCCTACAATGAGCAGTTCTTC.

This sequence joins TRBV6-5 and TRBJ1-2, with a possible D match to TRBD1 (5 bases). Germline V CDR1 and CDR2: MNHEY, SVGAGI. The CDR3 is 13 amino acids. V was pared by 4 bases and J by 8 bases, with 14 bases between. Here the CDR3 DNA reads TGTGCCAGCAGTTTAATGGGGCGAACGGGCTACACCTTC. It encodes CASSLMGRTGYTF.

The chain joins TRBV27 to TRBJ1-1, with D hard to call. The ends were cut back, 8 bases at V and 3 bases at J, with 10 bases in the middle. The CDR3 loop spans 12 amino acids. The V gene's germline CDR1 is MNHEY and CDR2 SMNVEV (reference sequence). Written as DNA, the CDR3 is TGTGCCAGCCGGGGTGGTTACACTGAAGCTTTCTTT. Translating gives CASRGGYTEAFF.

The sample holds one count of this clone. V usage is TRBV7-8 and J usage is TRBJ2-3, with unresolved D. The CDR3 spans 15 residues. V was cut by 1 base and J by 0 bases, with 8 bases left in between. Germline CDR1 reads SGHVS; CDR2 reads FQNEAQ. The CDR3 protein is CASSLGTASTDTQYF. CDR3 in DNA: TGTGCCAGCAGCTTAGGCACAGCTAGCACAGATACGCAGTATTTT. Combining the CDR3 with reference TRBV7-8 and TRBJ2-3 gives the whole variable domain GAGVSQSPRYKVAKRGQDVALRCDPISGHVSLFWYQQALGQGPEFLTYFQNEAQLDKSGLPSDRFFAERPEGSVSTLKIQRTQQEDSAVYLCASSLGTASTDTQYFGPGTRLTVL.